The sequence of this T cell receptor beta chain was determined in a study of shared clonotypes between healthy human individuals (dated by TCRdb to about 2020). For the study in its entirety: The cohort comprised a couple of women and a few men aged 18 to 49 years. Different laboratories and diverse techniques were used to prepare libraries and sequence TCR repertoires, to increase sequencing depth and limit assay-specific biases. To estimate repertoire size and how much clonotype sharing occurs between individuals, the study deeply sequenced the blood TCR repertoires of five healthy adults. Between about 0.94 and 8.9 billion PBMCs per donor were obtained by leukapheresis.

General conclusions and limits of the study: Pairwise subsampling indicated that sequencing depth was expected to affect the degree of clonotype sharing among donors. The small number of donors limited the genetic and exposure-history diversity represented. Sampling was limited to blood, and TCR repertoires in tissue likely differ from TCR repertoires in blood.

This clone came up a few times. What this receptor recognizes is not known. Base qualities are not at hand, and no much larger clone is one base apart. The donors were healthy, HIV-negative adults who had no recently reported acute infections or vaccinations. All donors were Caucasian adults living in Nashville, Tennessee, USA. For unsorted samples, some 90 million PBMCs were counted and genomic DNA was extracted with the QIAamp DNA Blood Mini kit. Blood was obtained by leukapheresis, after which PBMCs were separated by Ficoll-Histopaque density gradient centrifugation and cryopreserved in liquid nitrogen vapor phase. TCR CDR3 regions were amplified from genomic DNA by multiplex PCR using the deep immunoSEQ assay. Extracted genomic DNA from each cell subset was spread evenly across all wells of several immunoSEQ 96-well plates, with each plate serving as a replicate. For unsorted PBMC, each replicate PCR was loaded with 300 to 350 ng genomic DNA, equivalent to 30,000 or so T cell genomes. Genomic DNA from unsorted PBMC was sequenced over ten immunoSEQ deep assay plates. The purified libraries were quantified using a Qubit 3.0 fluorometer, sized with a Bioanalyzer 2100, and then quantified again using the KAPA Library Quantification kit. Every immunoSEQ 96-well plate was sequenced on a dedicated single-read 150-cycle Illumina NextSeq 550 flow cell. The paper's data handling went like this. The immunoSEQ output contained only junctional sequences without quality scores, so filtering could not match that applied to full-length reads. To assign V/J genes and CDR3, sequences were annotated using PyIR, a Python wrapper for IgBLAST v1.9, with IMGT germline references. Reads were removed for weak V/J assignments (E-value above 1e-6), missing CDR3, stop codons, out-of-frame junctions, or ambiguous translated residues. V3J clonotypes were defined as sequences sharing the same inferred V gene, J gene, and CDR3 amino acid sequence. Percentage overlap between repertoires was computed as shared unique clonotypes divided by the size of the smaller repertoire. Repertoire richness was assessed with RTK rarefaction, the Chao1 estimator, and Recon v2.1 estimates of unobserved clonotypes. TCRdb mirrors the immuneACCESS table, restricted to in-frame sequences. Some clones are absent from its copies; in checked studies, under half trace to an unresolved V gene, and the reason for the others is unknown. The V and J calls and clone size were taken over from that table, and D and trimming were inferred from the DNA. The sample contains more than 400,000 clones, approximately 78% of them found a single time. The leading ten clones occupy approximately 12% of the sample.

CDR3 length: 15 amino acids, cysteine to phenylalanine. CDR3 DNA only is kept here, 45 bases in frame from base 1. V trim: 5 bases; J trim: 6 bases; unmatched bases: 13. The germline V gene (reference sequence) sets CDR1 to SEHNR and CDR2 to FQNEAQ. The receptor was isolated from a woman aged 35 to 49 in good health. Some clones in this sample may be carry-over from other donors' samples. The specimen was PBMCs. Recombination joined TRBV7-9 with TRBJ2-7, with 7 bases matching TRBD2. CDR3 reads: CASSPGLERGGEQYF. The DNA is TGTGCCAGCAGCCCCGGACTAGAACGTGGAGGCGAGCAGTACTTC.